The 25 T cell receptor beta chains below were found in one sample sequenced in a study of T cell responses to AZD1222 COVID-19 vaccine. The assay was immunoSEQ multiplex PCR, and TCRdb's table has in-frame clones only and misses some. This repertoire shows about 78,000 clones, about nine tenths found once; its top ten account for over 20%. The starting material was peripheral blood, obtained on day 0 of AZD1222 vaccination. Source of these receptors: an adult in good health.

This rearrangement joins TRBV12-3 or TRBV12-4 to TRBJ1-4, with D possibly matching TRBD1 (5 bases). V lost 6 bases to trimming and J lost 7 bases, with 12 bases between them. This CDR3 contains 13 residues. The CDR3 nucleotides read TGTGCCAGCAGGCGAGGGGAGGGTGAAAAACTGTTTTTT. Translation: CASRRGEGEKLFF.

The rearrangement links TRBV7-6 to TRBJ2-3; D is possibly TRBD2 (6 bases). The germline V gene encodes CDR1 SGHVS and CDR2 FNYEAQ. The V end lost 1 base, the J end lost 8 bases, and 19 bases lay between the germline ends. This CDR3 is built from 16 residues. CDR3: CASSLVSGHLAGTQYF. The DNA of the CDR3 is TGTGCCAGCAGCTTAGTTAGCGGACACCTCGCGGGTACGCAGTATTTT.

The rearrangement links TRBV28 to TRBJ1-3; D not certain. The V gene lost 4 bases and the J gene lost 0 bases, with 4 bases spanning the gap. Germline CDR1 MDHEN, CDR2 SYDVKM. CDR3 length: 13 amino acids. CDR3: CASSWGSGNTIYF. The DNA for the CDR3 is TGTGCCAGCAGTTGGGGCTCTGGAAACACCATATATTTT.

V usage is TRBV30 and J usage is TRBJ1-5; 9 nucleotides agree with TRBD1. The CDR3 length is 13 residues. Germline trimming cut 0 bases from V and 6 bases from J; bases unmatched to any gene: 0. Germline V CDR1 and CDR2: GTSNPN, SVGIG (reference sequence). CDR3 DNA: TGTGCCTGGAGTGTACAGGGGGCTCAGCCCCAGCATTTT. This sequence encodes CAWSVQGAQPQHF.

This chain connects TRBV7-2 to TRBJ1-5; D might be TRBD1 (6 bases). CDR1 is SGHTA, CDR2 FQGNSA, per germline. The CDR3 has 14 residues. V was trimmed by 3 bases and J by 7 bases, leaving 13 bases between them. The CDR3 region is CASSFRGAGQPQHF. For the CDR3, the DNA is TGTGCCAGCAGCTTTAGGGGGGCAGGGCAGCCCCAGCATTTT.

The gene calls are TRBV7-9 and TRBJ1-6, with unresolved D. Trimming took off 5 bases at V and 5 bases at J, with 16 bases between the two ends. The CDR3 is made up of 16 amino acids. Germline assignment: CDR1 SEHNR and CDR2 FQNEAQ (reference sequence). The CDR3 DNA sequence: TGTGCCAGCAGCCCAGGACTGGGTTTTAATAATTCACCCCTCCACTTT. It yields the protein CASSPGLGFNNSPLHF.

The chain couples TRBV6-5 to TRBJ1-1; D gene ambiguous. Trimming cost V 7 bases and J 4 bases, with 13 bases left between them. The CDR3 runs 13 residues. Germline V gives CDR1 MNHEY, CDR2 SVGAGI. The CDR3 spells CASTLSLGTEAFF. DNA of the CDR3: TGTGCCAGCACCCTCTCATTGGGCACTGAAGCTTTCTTT.

This clone was found many times. This may come from a read error, since a much larger clone is one base off. The rearrangement joins TRBV30 to TRBJ2-2; a possible D gene is TRBD1 (6 bases). The CDR3 totals 14 residues. Trimming took 2 bases from V and 4 from J, leaving 11 bases between them. CDR1 is GTSNPN, CDR2 SVGIG, per germline (reference sequence). CDR3 sequence reads: CAWSKGVGTGELFF. The CDR3 region has the DNA TGTGCCTGGAGTAAGGGGGTGGGCACCGGGGAGCTGTTTTTT.

V is TRBV28 and J is TRBJ1-5, with 7 positions matching TRBD1. CDR1 is MDHEN, CDR2 SYDVKM, per germline. V lost 7 bases to trimming and J lost 2 bases; unmatched junction nucleotides: 11. The CDR3 totals 16 residues. CDR3 amino acids: CASMSPVDRGNQPQHF. DNA for the CDR3: TGTGCCAGCATGTCGCCGGTAGACAGGGGCAATCAGCCCCAGCATTTT.

The CDR3 region is CASSSHRERRETQYF. For the CDR3, the DNA is TGTGCCAGCAGTTCCCACAGGGAACGAAGAGAGACCCAGTACTTC. The chain uses TRBV27 and TRBJ2-5; D is perhaps TRBD1 (6 bases). The germline CDR1 and CDR2 sequences are MNHEY and SMNVEV (reference sequence). Trimming left V 4 bases short and J 4 bases short, with 16 bases between. The CDR3 is made up of 15 amino acids.

The genes are TRBV28 and TRBJ2-7; D tentatively reads TRBD1 or TRBD2 (5 bases each). CDR3 length: 15 residues. Trimming took off 3 bases at V and 0 bases at J, with 12 bases between the two ends. Per germline, CDR1 MDHEN and CDR2 SYDVKM. The CDR3 nucleotides read TGTGCCAGCAGTTTCCCCGGGGCGAGCTCCTACGAGCAGTACTTC. Translating it yields CASSFPGASSYEQYF.

This clone has a single count. The rearrangement joins TRBV7-9 to TRBJ2-3; D is possibly TRBD1 (6 bases). V was shortened by 2 bases and J by 3 bases, with 12 bases between the two germline ends. CDR1 and CDR2 from the germline V gene are SEHNR and FQNEAQ (reference sequence). The CDR3 runs 15 residues. CDR3 DNA: TGTGCCAGCAGCTTATCCGGACAGTTGACAGATACGCAGTATTTT. It encodes CASSLSGQLTDTQYF. Complete variable domain (other parts from reference TRBV7-9 and TRBJ2-3): DTGVSQNPRHKITKRGQNVTFRCDPISEHNRLYWYRQTLGQGPEFLTYFQNEAQLEKSRLLSDRFSAERPKGSFSTLEIQRTEQGDSAMYLCASSLSGQLTDTQYFGPGTRLTVL.

The genes are TRBV7-9 and TRBJ1-6; the D is unclear. Trimming took 0 bases from V and 8 from J, leaving 8 bases between them. The CDR3 contains 14 residues. Germline V gives CDR1 SEHNR, CDR2 FQNEAQ (reference sequence). The CDR3 loop reads CASSLAPADSPLHF. CDR3 nucleotides: TGTGCCAGCAGCTTAGCCCCTGCCGATTCACCCCTCCACTTT.

V usage is TRBV9 and J usage is TRBJ2-1; 7 bases fit TRBD2. V dropped 3 bases and J dropped 3; count of bases not matched to a gene: 6. The CDR3 covers 15 residues. Germline-derived CDR1 and CDR2 are SGDLS and YYNGEE. The CDR3 DNA sequence: TGTGCCAGCAGCGCCGTTCGCGGGAGCTACAATGAGCAGTTCTTC. Its protein is CASSAVRGSYNEQFF.

The rearrangement joins TRBV6-5 to TRBJ1-5; a weak D match, TRBD1 (5 bases). Germline loops: CDR1 MNHEY, CDR2 SVGAGI. V was cut by 6 bases and J by 4 bases, with 7 bases left in between. The CDR3 is made up of 12 amino acids. The DNA for the CDR3 is TGTGCCAGCAGGACAGTTAATCAGCCCCAGCATTTT. Its protein product is CASRTVNQPQHF.

This sequence joins TRBV11-3 and TRBJ2-3; possibly TRBD2 for D (6 bases). CDR3 length: 13 amino acids. The germline CDR1 and CDR2 sequences are SGHNT and YENEEA. V was pared by 6 bases and J by 1 base, with 8 bases between. DNA of the CDR3: TGTGCCAGCAGACCTAGCGGCACAGATACGCAGTATTTT. Protein: CASRPSGTDTQYF.

The chain's CDR3 is CASSLASVSTDTQYF. The DNA of the CDR3 is TGTGCCAGCAGCTTAGCTAGCGTGTCGACAGATACGCAGTATTTT. The chain carries TRBV7-3 and TRBJ2-3; D possibly corresponds to TRBD2 (6 bases). Trimming took 2 bases from V and 3 from J, leaving 12 bases between them. Per the germline V gene, CDR1 is SGHTA and CDR2 is FQGTGA. This CDR3 has 15 amino acids.

The gene calls are TRBV7-9 and TRBJ2-3, with D perhaps TRBD1 (5 bases). CDR1 and CDR2 from the germline V gene are SEHNR and FQNEAQ (reference sequence). Trimming stripped 5 bases from V and 9 bases from J, with 15 bases between. The length of the CDR3 is 13 residues. CDR3 bases: TGTGCCAGCAGCCGAGAAGGCTCAGGGACGCAGTATTTT. Translating gives CASSREGSGTQYF.

This clone came up a few times. V and J are TRBV30 and TRBJ2-2; TRBD1 matches 7 bases. This CDR3 is built from 14 residues. Germline V CDR1 and CDR2: GTSNPN, SVGIG (reference sequence). The V segment lost 2 bases and the J segment 6 bases; nucleotides outside the gene matches: 6. CDR3: CAWSITGEAGELFF. DNA of the CDR3: TGTGCCTGGAGTATTACAGGGGAAGCCGGGGAGCTGTTTTTT.

The J gene is TRBJ2-1, the V gene TRBV2; D might be TRBD1 (5 bases). The CDR3 runs to 14 residues. CDR1 is SNHLY, CDR2 FYNNEI, per germline. The germline V and J ends were trimmed by 2 bases and 4 bases, with 9 bases remaining between them. The CDR3 DNA sequence: TGTGCCAGCAGTGAAATGGGGCTATACAATGAGCAGTTCTTC. Translation: CASSEMGLYNEQFF.

The chain links TRBV5-4 to TRBJ2-7, with D possibly TRBD2 on 5 matching bases. The CDR3 runs to 13 residues. The V and J ends lost 0 bases and 5 bases respectively, with 9 bases between them. The germline CDR1 and CDR2 sequences are SGHNT and YYREEE (reference sequence). In DNA form, the CDR3 reads TGTGCCAGCAGCTTGGCCGGGAAAGACGAGCAGTACTTC. Translation: CASSLAGKDEQYF.

The rearrangement joins TRBV6-7 to TRBJ1-3; D gene unclear. TRBV6-7 qualifies as an ORF whose function is uncertain. V lost 2 bases, J lost 5 bases, and 16 bases lay in between. CDR3 size: 16 residues. Here the CDR3 DNA reads TGTGCCAGCAGTTACCCATGGGGTCACTGCAGAAACACCATATATTTT. Protein sequence: CASSYPWGHCRNTIYF.

J is TRBJ2-1 and V is TRBV19; 7 bases agree with TRBD1. The CDR3 has 16 residues. V shed 9 bases and J 4 bases; nucleotides not matched to a gene: 15. The germline V gene has CDR1 LNHDA and CDR2 SQIVND (reference sequence). The chain's CDR3 is CARPRRQGRGYNEQFF. The CDR3, as DNA: TGTGCCAGGCCCCGCAGACAGGGCAGGGGTTACAATGAGCAGTTCTTC.

The V and J genes are TRBV29-1 and TRBJ2-7, with D possibly being TRBD2 (5 bases). The CDR3 extends over 12 amino acids. The germline V gene encodes CDR1 SQVTM and CDR2 ANQGSEA. Between the trimmed V and J ends, which lost 4 bases and 3 bases, there was a span of 10 bases. The CDR3 sequence is CSVGSGGYEQYF. CDR3 coding DNA: TGCAGCGTTGGTTCCGGAGGCTACGAGCAGTACTTC.

This chain links TRBV10-3 with TRBJ2-2; 13 bases are shared with TRBD2. There are 16 residues in the CDR3. Germline V gene data show CDR1 as ENHRY and CDR2 as SYGVKD. Trimming removed 6 bases from V and 6 bases from J; junction bases left unmatched: 7. Here the CDR3 DNA reads TGTGCCATCAGCCAAACCGGGACTAGCGGGGCCGGGGAGCTGTTTTTT. It codes for CAISQTGTSGAGELFF.